These 28 T cell receptor beta chains came from one sample sequenced in a study of blood T cell repertoires in COVID-19. The method was immunoSEQ multiplex PCR; TCRdb's version includes in-frame clones alone and lacks a portion of them. The data show a few hundred thousand clones, approximately 86% seen once. The sequencing input was peripheral blood. The receptors come from a man between 18 and 29 years old with active or convalescent COVID-19.

The chain has TRBV7-6 and TRBJ2-3; TRBD2 is a possible D gene (6 bases). The CDR3 extends over 18 amino acids. Trimming took off 0 bases at V and 6 bases at J, with 22 bases between the two ends. Germline loops: CDR1 SGHVS, CDR2 FNYEAQ. This CDR3 reads CASSLALTGVDFRDTQYF. CDR3 nucleotide sequence: TGTGCCAGCAGCTTAGCGCTAACGGGGGTCGACTTTCGGGATACGCAGTATTTT. Full variable domain (missing parts from reference TRBV7-6 and TRBJ2-3): GAGVSQSPRYKVTKRGQDVALRCDPISGHVSLYWYRQALGQGPEFLTYFNYEAQQDKSGLPNDRFSAERPEGSISTLTIQRTEQRDSAMYRCASSLALTGVDFRDTQYFGPGTRLTVL.

The table lists this clone with a count of one. This chain links TRBV4-1 with TRBJ2-2; the D gene is possibly TRBD1 (6 bases). The CDR3 runs 17 residues. Germline CDR1 is MGHRA and CDR2 is YSYEKL. Trimming stripped 1 base from V and 7 bases from J, with 19 bases between. The CDR3 coding sequence is TGCGCCAGCAGCCAAGGGGGCAGGGGCCTTTTCGGCGGGGAGCTGTTTTTT. Translation: CASSQGGRGLFGGELFF.

The V and J genes are TRBV11-3 and TRBJ2-1; 10 bases line up with TRBD2. The CDR3 covers 15 residues. Germline V gene lookup returns CDR1 SGHNT and CDR2 YENEEA. Trimming took 5 bases from V and 4 from J; bases not matched to a gene: 5. The CDR3 region is CASSKASGGYNEQFF. For the CDR3, the DNA is TGTGCCAGCAGCAAAGCTAGCGGGGGATACAATGAGCAGTTCTTC. Full variable domain (rest looked up from reference TRBV11-3 and TRBJ2-1): EAGVVQSPRYKIIEKKQPVAFWCNPISGHNTLYWYLQNLGQGPELLIRYENEEAVDDSQLPKDRFSAERLKGVDSTLKIQPAELGDSAVYLCASSKASGGYNEQFFGPGTRLTVL.

The rearrangement uses TRBV5-4 and TRBJ1-4, with TRBD1 matching 10 bases. In germline, CDR1 is SGHNT, CDR2 YYREEE (reference sequence). The CDR3 loop spans 14 amino acids. The trim removed 4 bases at V and 8 bases at J, leaving 5 bases unmatched. The CDR3 loop is CASSRDRGVEKLFF. The CDR3, as DNA: TGTGCCAGCAGCCGGGACAGGGGTGTCGAAAAACTGTTTTTT.

In its sample, this clone was seen a few times. The genes are TRBV7-9 and TRBJ1-5, with 8 bases identical to TRBD1. This CDR3 is built from 16 residues. Germline lookup yields CDR1 SEHNR and CDR2 FQNEAQ (reference sequence). The trim removed 1 base at V and 3 bases at J, leaving 5 bases unmatched. Here the CDR3 reads CASSLEGQAYNQPQHF. The CDR3 DNA sequence: TGTGCCAGCAGCTTAGAGGGACAGGCATACAATCAGCCCCAGCATTTT.

J is TRBJ2-7 and V is TRBV5-1; perhaps TRBD2 as D (6 bases). V was trimmed by 4 bases and J by 4 bases, leaving 15 bases between them. The CDR3 has 14 residues. From germline, CDR1 is SGHRS and CDR2 YFSETQ. The chain's CDR3 is CASSRGTDGYEQYF. Here the CDR3 DNA reads TGCGCCAGCAGCCGGGGGACGGACGGGTACGAGCAGTACTTC.

The V gene is TRBV19, the J gene TRBJ2-1; TRBD1 agrees at 8 bases. V shed 0 bases and J 12 bases; nucleotides not matched to a gene: 10. CDR1 is LNHDA, CDR2 SQIVND, per germline (reference sequence). The CDR3 sequence is 15 residues long. The DNA for the CDR3 is TGTGCCAGTAGTATAGACGGCAGGGGGCCCCTGGGGCAGTTCTTC. Its translation: CASSIDGRGPLGQFF.

The rearrangement uses TRBV4-1 and TRBJ2-3, with TRBD2 identical over 8 bases. This CDR3 contains 17 residues. Germline V gives CDR1 MGHRA, CDR2 YSYEKL. J lost 1 base, V lost 3 bases, and 9 bases had no gene match. CDR3 sequence (DNA): TGCGCCAGCAGCCAGGTCGGGACTAGTCCCGGCACAGATACGCAGTATTTT. It encodes CASSQVGTSPGTDTQYF.

This sequence joins TRBV6-5 and TRBJ1-2; 8 bases map to TRBD1. Germline-derived CDR1 and CDR2 are MNHEY and SVGAGI. Trimming cost V 6 bases and J 4 bases; bases outside gene matches: 10. The CDR3 length is 15 residues. This CDR3 is CASRELGTGIYGYTF. The CDR3, as DNA: TGTGCCAGCAGGGAGCTCGGGACAGGCATCTATGGCTACACCTTC.

The V gene is TRBV5-5, the J gene TRBJ1-2; D is perhaps TRBD1 (6 bases). Germline CDR1 and CDR2: SGHKS and YYEKEE (reference sequence). The CDR3 has 16 residues. V was clipped by 4 bases and J by 1 base, with 17 bases between them. The CDR3 here is CASSPGQYKINYGYTF. In DNA, the CDR3 is TGTGCCAGCAGCCCCGGACAGTACAAAATTAACTATGGCTACACCTTC.

The J gene is TRBJ2-3, the V gene TRBV24-1, with D possibly being TRBD2 (6 bases). The CDR3 sequence is 17 residues long. V was pared by 4 bases and J by 1 base, with 17 bases between. The germline CDR1 and CDR2 sequences are KGHDR and SFDVKD. The CDR3 is CATSDSLGGAGTDTQYF. The CDR3, as DNA: TGTGCCACCAGTGACTCCCTCGGGGGTGCGGGCACAGATACGCAGTATTTT.

The chain joins TRBV7-2 to TRBJ1-3, with 9 bases aligning to TRBD1. V lost 3 bases, J lost 4 bases, and 4 bases stayed unmatched. Per the germline V gene, CDR1 is SGHTA and CDR2 is FQGNSA. The CDR3 loop spans 15 amino acids. The CDR3 DNA reads TGTGCCAGCAGCTTTGGGACAGGGAAAGGAAACACCATATATTTT. It is translated as CASSFGTGKGNTIYF. Full variable domain (outside the CDR3, taken from reference TRBV7-2 and TRBJ1-3): GAGVSQSPSNKVTEKGKDVELRCDPISGHTALYWYRQSLGQGLEFLIYFQGNSAPDKSGLPSDRFSAERTGGSVSTLTIQRTQQEDSAVYLCASSFGTGKGNTIYFGEGSWLTVV.

This clone occurred once. The chain is built from TRBV19 and TRBJ1-5, with TRBD1 as a possible D gene (5 bases). The V and J ends lost 3 bases and 9 bases respectively, with 15 bases between them. The CDR3 totals 14 residues. Per germline, CDR1 LNHDA and CDR2 SQIVND (reference sequence). The CDR3 DNA is TGTGCCAGTAGTATTGGTCCGGGGGACCGGCCCCAGCATTTT. Residues: CASSIGPGDRPQHF.

For the CDR3, the DNA is TGTGCCAGCAGCCTGGGACAGCCCCCCTACGAGCAGTACTTC. This gives the protein CASSLGQPPYEQYF. The chain carries TRBV5-6 and TRBJ2-7, with TRBD1 identical over 7 bases. The CDR3 contains 14 residues. V shed 4 bases, J shed 2 bases, and the junction held 6 bases outside the gene matches. Germline CDR1 and CDR2: SGHDT and YYEEEE.

There are a few counts of this clone. CDR3 sequence reads: CASRDSDTGELFF. The CDR3 nucleotides read TGCGCCAGCAGGGACAGTGACACCGGGGAGCTGTTTTTT. The chain carries TRBV10-1 and TRBJ2-2; tentatively, D is TRBD1 (6 bases). Germline values: CDR1 WNHNN, CDR2 SYGVQD (reference sequence). The CDR3 sequence is 13 residues long. V gave up 6 bases and J gave up 3 bases, with 8 bases separating them.

This clone was counted a single time. The chain combines TRBV7-2 with TRBJ2-3; D is perhaps TRBD2 (6 bases). V lost 1 base and J lost 0, with 11 bases in between. This CDR3 has 16 amino acids. Germline lookup yields CDR1 SGHTA and CDR2 FQGNSA. DNA for the CDR3: TGTGCCAGCAGCTTAGGTTCAGGGACTAGCACAGATACGCAGTATTTT. Amino acids: CASSLGSGTSTDTQYF.

The chain uses TRBV6-1 and TRBJ1-2, with D uncertain. Germline V gene data show CDR1 as MNHNS and CDR2 as SASEGT. There are 13 residues in the CDR3. V lost 5 bases and J 7 bases, leaving 14 bases between the germline ends. CDR3: CASSPQAETGYTF. The DNA of the CDR3 is TGTGCCAGCAGTCCGCAGGCAGAAACTGGCTACACCTTC.

The chain recombines TRBV19 with TRBJ1-1; D unresolved. Germline lookup yields CDR1 LNHDA and CDR2 SQIVND (reference sequence). The V gene lost 5 bases and the J gene lost 7 bases, with 14 bases spanning the gap. This CDR3 spans 13 amino acids. The CDR3 here is CASSSGVTREAFF. The CDR3 coding sequence is TGTGCCAGTAGTTCCGGGGTTACTCGTGAAGCTTTCTTT.

The chain recombines TRBV4-1 with TRBJ2-5; no reliable D call. Germline values: CDR1 MGHRA, CDR2 YSYEKL. The CDR3 spans 16 residues. The V gene lost 9 bases and the J gene lost 3 bases, with 23 bases spanning the gap. The CDR3 nucleotides are TGCGCCAGGCGAGAAACTAATCCTTGGCCCGAAGAGACCCAGTACTTC. As protein: CARRETNPWPEETQYF.

The V gene is TRBV6-6, the J gene TRBJ2-1; 7 bases are a match to TRBD2. This CDR3 region has 17 residues. Per germline, CDR1 MNHNY and CDR2 SVGAGI (reference sequence). The J segment lost 6 bases and the V segment lost 5 bases, leaving 16 bases of the junction unmatched. CDR3 region: CASSPFSGTKARNEQFF. CDR3 nucleotides: TGTGCCAGCAGTCCATTCTCCGGGACTAAGGCACGCAATGAGCAGTTCTTC.

This clone was counted only a few times. The CDR3 DNA reads TGTGCCACCAGCGGGGACAGGGGGCACAATCAGCCCCAGCATTTT. It yields the protein CATSGDRGHNQPQHF. The chain uses TRBV15 and TRBJ1-5, with TRBD1 identical over 12 bases. J lost 3 bases, V lost 5 bases, and 2 bases had no gene match. The CDR3 has 15 amino acids. CDR1 is LNHNV, CDR2 YYDKDF, per germline (reference sequence).

For this clone: One junction end does not reproduce the germline sequence, and a read error may be involved. The chain links TRBV2 to TRBJ1-2; D gene unclear. CDR1 SNHLY and CDR2 FYNNEI come from the germline V gene. The CDR3 covers 13 residues. For the CDR3, the DNA is TGTGCCAGCAAAATACAGTCCGTCGATGGGTACACCTTC. Residues: CASKIQSVDGYTF. The whole variable domain, filled in from reference TRBV2 and TRBJ1-2, reads EPEVTQTPSHQVTQMGQEVILRCVPISNHLYFYWYRQILGQKVEFLVSFYNNEISEKSEIFDDQFSVERPDGSNFTLKIRSTKLEDSAMYFCASKIQSVDGYTFGSGTRLTVV.

This chain joins TRBV2 and TRBJ1-1; 8 nucleotides align to TRBD1. Germline V gives CDR1 SNHLY, CDR2 FYNNEI. This CDR3 comprises 15 residues. With V trimmed by 6 bases and J by 5 bases, 11 bases remained unmatched. CDR3: CASSEYRGSETEAFF. CDR3 nucleotide sequence: TGTGCCAGCAGCGAATACAGGGGGTCCGAGACTGAAGCTTTCTTT.

The V and J genes are TRBV29-1 and TRBJ1-2, with TRBD1 as a possible D gene (5 bases). The CDR3 is made up of 15 amino acids. CDR1 and CDR2 from the germline V gene are SQVTM and ANQGSEA. The V and J ends lost 6 bases and 3 bases respectively, with 20 bases between them. This CDR3 reads CSVSGGDVWDYGYTF. The DNA for the CDR3 is TGCAGCGTCTCAGGCGGGGACGTTTGGGACTATGGCTACACCTTC. Filled out from reference TRBV29-1 and TRBJ1-2, the complete variable domain reads SAVISQKPSRDICQRGTSLTIQCQVDSQVTMMFWYRQQPGQSLTLIATANQGSEATYESGFVIDKFPISRPNLTFSTLTVSNMSPEDSSIYLCSVSGGDVWDYGYTFGSGTRLTVV.

This sequence joins TRBV28 and TRBJ1-4; D perhaps matches TRBD1 (5 bases). From germline, CDR1 is MDHEN and CDR2 SYDVKM. Trimming cost V 6 bases and J 7 bases, with 15 bases left between them. CDR3 size: 14 residues. The CDR3 DNA reads as TGTGCCAGCAGACCCGGGGGGAGAGGTGAAAAACTGTTTTTT. It yields the protein CASRPGGRGEKLFF.

This clone was picked up one time. The chain has TRBV3-1 (or the pseudogene TRBV3-2) and TRBJ1-2; D not resolved. V lost 1 base and J lost 4, with 13 bases in between. The CDR3 is made up of 15 amino acids. Germline V lookup: CDR1 LGHDT, CDR2 YNNKEL (reference sequence). The chain's CDR3 is CASSQGGWRLYGYTF. The CDR3 DNA follows: TGTGCCAGCAGCCAAGGAGGATGGAGGCTCTATGGCTACACCTTC.

J is TRBJ1-5 and V is TRBV19, with D perhaps matching TRBD1 (6 bases). V lost 8 bases, J lost 0 bases, and 11 bases lay in between. Per the germline V gene, CDR1 is LNHDA and CDR2 is SQIVND (reference sequence). The CDR3 covers 14 residues. The CDR3 sequence: CASLRTDSNQPQHF. The CDR3, as DNA: TGTGCCAGTTTAAGGACAGATAGCAATCAGCCCCAGCATTTT. Full variable domain (missing parts from reference TRBV19 and TRBJ1-5): DGGITQSPKYLFRKEGQNVTLSCEQNLNHDAMYWYRQDPGQGLRLIYYSQIVNDFQKGDIAEGYSVSREKKESFPLTVTSAQKNPTAFYLCASLRTDSNQPQHFGDGTRLSIL.

The chain combines TRBV2 with TRBJ1-1, with D possibly TRBD1 on 5 matching bases. The CDR3 is 12 residues long. V lost 8 bases and J 3 bases, leaving 10 bases between the germline ends. The V gene's germline CDR1 is SNHLY and CDR2 FYNNEI. The DNA for the CDR3 is TGTGCCAGCTTGGGGGGGTACACTGAAGCTTTCTTT. Translated, it gives CASLGGYTEAFF.